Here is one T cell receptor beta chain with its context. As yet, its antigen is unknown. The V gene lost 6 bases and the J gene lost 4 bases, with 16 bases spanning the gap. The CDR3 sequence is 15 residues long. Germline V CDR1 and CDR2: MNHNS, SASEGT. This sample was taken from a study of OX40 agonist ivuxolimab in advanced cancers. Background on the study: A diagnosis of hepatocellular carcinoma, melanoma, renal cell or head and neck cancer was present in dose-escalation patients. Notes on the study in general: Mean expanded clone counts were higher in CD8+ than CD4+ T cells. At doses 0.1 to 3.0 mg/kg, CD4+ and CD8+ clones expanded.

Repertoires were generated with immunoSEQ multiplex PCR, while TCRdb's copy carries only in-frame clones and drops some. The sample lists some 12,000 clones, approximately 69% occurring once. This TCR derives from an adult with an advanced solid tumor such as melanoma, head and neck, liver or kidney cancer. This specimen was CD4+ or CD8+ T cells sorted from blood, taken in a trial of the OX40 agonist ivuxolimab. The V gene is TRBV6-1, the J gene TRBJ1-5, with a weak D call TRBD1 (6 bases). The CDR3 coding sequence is TGTGCCAGCAGCCTCGGTGGCAGGGGTAATCAGCCCCAGCATTTT. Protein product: CASSLGGRGNQPQHF.